Shown below are 21 T cell receptor beta chains from a single sample sequenced in a study of T cell responses to AZD1222 COVID-19 vaccine. The table came from immunoSEQ multiplex PCR; TCRdb's copy has only in-frame clones and leaves some out. The sample has about 110,000 clones, about 95% seen once. Specimen: peripheral blood, collected 28 days after the second AZD1222 dose. These receptors all come from an adult who received the AZD1222 COVID-19 vaccine.

The chain carries TRBV6-4 and TRBJ2-3, with D hard to call. The V gene's germline CDR1 is MRHNA and CDR2 SNTAGT. The CDR3 covers 13 residues. V lost 6 bases, J lost 2 bases, and 9 bases lay in between. The CDR3: CASSLSATDTQYF. The CDR3 DNA follows: TGTGCCAGCAGCCTGAGCGCCACAGATACGCAGTATTTT.

This chain joins TRBV5-1 and TRBJ1-6; no clear D gene. V was trimmed by 0 bases and J by 9 bases, leaving 13 bases between them. Germline CDR1 is SGHRS and CDR2 is YFSETQ. The CDR3 is made up of 15 amino acids. CDR3 coding DNA: TGCGCCAGCAGCTTGGGTACGGAGCTTTCTTCACCCCTCCACTTT. It encodes CASSLGTELSSPLHF.

The rearrangement uses TRBV6-1 and TRBJ1-5; D unclear. The CDR3 is 15 residues long. The V gene's germline CDR1 is MNHNS and CDR2 SASEGT. The V gene lost 1 base and the J gene lost 9 bases, with 16 bases spanning the gap. The CDR3 nucleotides read TGTGCCAGCAGTGAAGAAAGGGCTATTCGGGGGCCCCAGCATTTT. Its protein is CASSEERAIRGPQHF.

In this sample, this clone turned up once. J is TRBJ2-1 and V is TRBV6-5; 10 bases line up with TRBD2. The V segment lost 2 bases and the J segment 10 bases; nucleotides outside the gene matches: 11. Per germline, CDR1 MNHEY and CDR2 SVGAGI. The CDR3 covers 16 residues. The CDR3 coding sequence is TGTGCCAGCAGTTACGCCCTAGCGGGGGATCCTCAGGAGCAGTTCTTC. Amino acid sequence: CASSYALAGDPQEQFF.

V and J are TRBV3-1 (or the pseudogene TRBV3-2) and TRBJ1-2; TRBD1 might be the D (5 bases). The CDR3 is 13 amino acids. Germline CDR1 reads LGHDT; CDR2 reads YNNKEL (reference sequence). The ends were cut back, 5 bases at V and 10 bases at J, with 17 bases in the middle. CDR3 protein: CASSLTEGWFYTF. In DNA form, the CDR3 reads TGTGCCAGCAGCTTGACAGAAGGGTGGTTCTACACCTTC.

This chain uses TRBV19 with TRBJ2-1; D tentatively reads TRBD1 or TRBD2 (5 bases each). Germline loops: CDR1 LNHDA, CDR2 SQIVND (reference sequence). V was pared by 5 bases and J by 9 bases, with 8 bases between. The CDR3 extends over 11 amino acids. This CDR3 is CASSGGIEQFF. The CDR3 DNA is TGTGCCAGTAGTGGGGGTATTGAGCAGTTCTTC.

The chain joins TRBV5-1 to TRBJ2-1; D gene unclear. V gave up 5 bases and J gave up 4 bases, with 13 bases separating them. The germline V gene encodes CDR1 SGHRS and CDR2 YFSETQ. This CDR3 spans 14 amino acids. For the CDR3, the DNA is TGCGCCAGCAGTCTCCACCAGGCATACAATGAGCAGTTCTTC. Protein sequence: CASSLHQAYNEQFF.

This clone was counted between two and nine times. This chain joins TRBV19 and TRBJ2-2; maybe TRBD2 (6 bases). Looked up from germline, CDR1 is LNHDA and CDR2 is SQIVND (reference sequence). The CDR3 has 17 residues. The V end was cut by 4 bases, the J end by 4 bases, with 19 bases between. The CDR3, as DNA: TGTGCCAGTAGTACCCTAAACCGACTAGGAGGCACCGGGGAGCTGTTTTTT. As protein: CASSTLNRLGGTGELFF.

J is TRBJ2-7 and V is TRBV12-3 or TRBV12-4; TRBD1 agrees at 7 bases. CDR3 length: 12 amino acids. V trimming: 6 bases; J trimming: 8 bases; junction bases outside the gene matches: 7. The DNA for the CDR3 is TGTGCCAGCAGGTCCGGGACAGCGAAGCAGTACTTC. Translating it yields CASRSGTAKQYF.

V usage is TRBV5-6 and J usage is TRBJ2-7; TRBD1 might be the D (5 bases). Germline V gives CDR1 SGHDT, CDR2 YYEEEE. V dropped 1 base and J dropped 3 bases, with 11 bases sitting between them. There are 14 residues in the CDR3. For the CDR3, the DNA is TGTGCCAGCAGCTTGTTGCAGGGTATCTACGAGCAGTACTTC. This codes for CASSLLQGIYEQYF.

This clone was seen only once. The CDR3 reads CASSFKSSYEQYF. In nucleotides, the CDR3 is TGTGCCAGCAGCTTCAAGAGCTCCTACGAGCAGTACTTC. The genes are TRBV5-6 and TRBJ2-7; no firm D call. Germline CDR1 and CDR2: SGHDT and YYEEEE. The CDR3 runs 13 residues. V lost 2 bases and J 0 bases, leaving 6 bases between the germline ends. Combining the CDR3 with reference TRBV5-6 and TRBJ2-7 gives the whole variable domain DAGVTQSPTHLIKTRGQQVTLRCSPKSGHDTVSWYQQALGQGPQFIFQYYEEEERQRGNFPDRFSGHQFPNYSSELNVNALLLGDSALYLCASSFKSSYEQYFGPGTRLTVT.

The chain couples TRBV7-7 to TRBJ2-7; D remains unclear. With 7 bases removed from V and 5 bases from J, the gap between germline ends came to 21 bases. CDR1 is SSHAT, CDR2 FNYEAQ, per germline (reference sequence). CDR3 length: 15 amino acids. The CDR3 is CASISSSTRTHEQYF. The DNA for the CDR3 is TGTGCCAGCATTTCTTCCAGCACCCGGACCCACGAGCAGTACTTC.

The chain is built from TRBV3-1 (or the pseudogene TRBV3-2) and TRBJ2-4; 9 bases map to TRBD2. Germline V gives CDR1 LGHDT, CDR2 YNNKEL (reference sequence). This CDR3 has 18 amino acids. V was clipped by 4 bases and J by 0 bases; unmatched bases: 10. CDR3 sequence (DNA): TGTGCCAGCAGCCCGGTGGATAGCGGGGGTCTAGCCAAAAACATTCAGTACTTC. It yields the protein CASSPVDSGGLAKNIQYF.

The V gene is TRBV6-5, the J gene TRBJ2-1, with D perhaps TRBD1 or TRBD2 (5 bases each). The CDR3 extends over 12 amino acids. Germline loops: CDR1 MNHEY, CDR2 SVGAGI. V gave up 6 bases and J gave up 9 bases, with 12 bases separating them. CDR3 in amino acids: CASRSGGPEQFF. The CDR3 region has the DNA TGTGCCAGCAGATCTGGGGGTCCTGAGCAGTTCTTC.

This clone was observed a single time. V and J are TRBV25-1 and TRBJ2-2; D is unclear. The CDR3 is 12 residues long. Germline V CDR1 and CDR2: MGHDK, SYGVNS. The germline V and J ends were trimmed by 6 bases and 6 bases, with 8 bases remaining between them. The CDR3 spells CASRVSPGELFF. The CDR3 region has the DNA TGTGCCAGCAGGGTGTCCCCCGGGGAGCTGTTTTTT.

V is TRBV5-4 and J is TRBJ2-6; D unclear. The V and J ends lost 2 bases and 0 bases respectively, with 3 bases between them. The CDR3 runs to 14 residues. Per germline, CDR1 SGHNT and CDR2 YYREEE (reference sequence). CDR3 sequence reads: CASSFYSGANVLTF. The CDR3 DNA is TGTGCCAGCAGCTTCTACTCTGGGGCCAACGTCCTGACTTTC.

The genes are TRBV29-1 and TRBJ2-1; D remains ambiguous. This CDR3 is 12 amino acids long. Germline V gene lookup returns CDR1 SQVTM and CDR2 ANQGSEA. V shed 3 bases and J shed 6 bases, with 9 bases lying between them. The DNA of the CDR3 is TGCAGCGTTGAGAACAACAGCAATGAGCAGTTCTTC. Translated, it gives CSVENNSNEQFF.

The DNA of the CDR3 is TGTGCCAGCAGCACGCGGACAGGGGTCAATGAGCAGTTCTTC. Translation gives CASSTRTGVNEQFF. The rearrangement uses TRBV7-9 and TRBJ2-1; 9 positions agree with TRBD1. With 5 bases clipped from V and 6 bases from J, the junction kept 5 bases outside the gene matches. CDR3 length equals 14 residues. From germline, CDR1 is SEHNR and CDR2 FQNEAQ (reference sequence).

The rearrangement links TRBV5-3 to TRBJ1-2, with D unresolved. TRBV5-3 is labeled an ORF, and its function is uncertain. The CDR3 runs to 12 residues. Trimming took 2 bases from V and 4 from J, leaving 6 bases between them. CDR3 residues: CARSLGSYGYTF. The CDR3 region has the DNA TGTGCCAGAAGCTTAGGGTCCTATGGCTACACCTTC.

The CDR3 DNA is TGCGCCAGGATCCACGGGACTAGCGGGGGGCCAGAGGTTAGCACAGATACGCAGTATTTT. The encoded protein is CARIHGTSGGPEVSTDTQYF. The V call is TRBV4-1, the J call TRBJ2-3, with TRBD2 identical over 15 bases. CDR1 is MGHRA, CDR2 YSYEKL, per germline. The CDR3 consists of 20 residues. Trimming at V came to 9 bases and at J to 0 bases, leaving 16 bases not matched to a gene.

This clone appeared once. The chain carries TRBV5-8 and TRBJ2-1; 12 nucleotides match TRBD2. V was clipped by 3 bases and J by 4 bases; unmatched bases: 5. There are 16 residues in the CDR3. From germline, CDR1 is SGHTS and CDR2 YDEGEE. DNA for the CDR3: TGTGCCAGCAGCTGGGGGACTAGCGGGTTATACAATGAGCAGTTCTTC. It codes for CASSWGTSGLYNEQFF.